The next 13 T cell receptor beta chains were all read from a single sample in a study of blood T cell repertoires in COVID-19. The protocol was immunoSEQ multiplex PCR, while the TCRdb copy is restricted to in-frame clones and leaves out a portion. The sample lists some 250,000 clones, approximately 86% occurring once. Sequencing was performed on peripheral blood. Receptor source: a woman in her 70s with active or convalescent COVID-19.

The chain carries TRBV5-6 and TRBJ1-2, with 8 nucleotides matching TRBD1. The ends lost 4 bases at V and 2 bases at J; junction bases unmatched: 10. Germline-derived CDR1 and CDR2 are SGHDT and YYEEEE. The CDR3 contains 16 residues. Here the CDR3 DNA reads TGTGCCAGCAGCCCCGCAAAGACAGGGGCCAACTATGGCTACACCTTC. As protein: CASSPAKTGANYGYTF.

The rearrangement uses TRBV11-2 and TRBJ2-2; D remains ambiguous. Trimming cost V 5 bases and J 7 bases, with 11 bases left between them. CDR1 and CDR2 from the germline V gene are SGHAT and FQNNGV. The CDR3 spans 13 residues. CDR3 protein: CASSRVTGGELFF. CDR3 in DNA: TGTGCCAGCAGCCGCGTCACGGGCGGGGAGCTGTTTTTT.

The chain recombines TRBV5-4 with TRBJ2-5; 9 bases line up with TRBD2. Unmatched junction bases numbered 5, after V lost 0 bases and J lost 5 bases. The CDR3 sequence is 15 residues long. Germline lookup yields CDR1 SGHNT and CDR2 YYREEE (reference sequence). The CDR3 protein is CASSLGGGAEETQYF. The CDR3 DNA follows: TGTGCCAGCAGCTTGGGCGGGGGGGCCGAGGAGACCCAGTACTTC.

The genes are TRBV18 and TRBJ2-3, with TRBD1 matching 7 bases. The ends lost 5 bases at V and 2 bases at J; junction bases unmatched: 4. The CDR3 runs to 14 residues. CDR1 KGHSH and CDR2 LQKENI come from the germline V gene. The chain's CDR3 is CASSRGQNTDTQYF. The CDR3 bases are TGTGCCAGCTCAAGGGGACAGAACACAGATACGCAGTATTTT.

The CDR3 nucleotides read TGCGCCAGCAGCCAGACTAGCGGGGGGAACCCCTACGAGCAGTACTTC. Its protein product is CASSQTSGGNPYEQYF. The genes are TRBV5-1 and TRBJ2-7, with 13 bases lining up with TRBD2. The ends lost 4 bases at V and 2 bases at J; junction bases unmatched: 6. The CDR3 loop spans 16 amino acids. CDR1 SGHRS and CDR2 YFSETQ come from the germline V gene.

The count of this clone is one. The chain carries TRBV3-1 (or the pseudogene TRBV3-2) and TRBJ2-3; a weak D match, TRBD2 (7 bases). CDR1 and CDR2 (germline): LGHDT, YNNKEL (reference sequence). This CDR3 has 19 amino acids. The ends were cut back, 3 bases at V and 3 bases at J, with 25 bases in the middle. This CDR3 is CASSHTTRGTTSLTDTQYF. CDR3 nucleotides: TGTGCCAGCAGCCACACTACAAGGGGGACTACTTCCCTTACAGATACGCAGTATTTT.

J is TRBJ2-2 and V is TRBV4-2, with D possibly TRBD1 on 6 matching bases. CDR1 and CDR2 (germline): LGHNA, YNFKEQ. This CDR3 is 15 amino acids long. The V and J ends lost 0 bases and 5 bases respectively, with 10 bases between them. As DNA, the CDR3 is TGTGCCAGCAGCCAAGACAGGGGTAGGACCGGGGAGCTGTTTTTT. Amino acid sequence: CASSQDRGRTGELFF.

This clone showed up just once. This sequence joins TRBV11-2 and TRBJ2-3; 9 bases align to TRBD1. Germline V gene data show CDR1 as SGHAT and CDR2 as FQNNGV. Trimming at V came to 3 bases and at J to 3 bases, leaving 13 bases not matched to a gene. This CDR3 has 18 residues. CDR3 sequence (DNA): TGTGCCAGCAGCTTGGGGCCGGGGGACAGGGTTAGGACAGATACGCAGTATTTT. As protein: CASSLGPGDRVRTDTQYF.

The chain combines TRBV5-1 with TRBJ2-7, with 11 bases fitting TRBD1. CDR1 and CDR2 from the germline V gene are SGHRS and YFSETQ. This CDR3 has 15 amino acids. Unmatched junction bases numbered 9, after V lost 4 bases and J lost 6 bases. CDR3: CASSRAGTGGVEQYF. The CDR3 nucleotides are TGCGCCAGCAGCAGGGCCGGGACAGGGGGAGTCGAGCAGTACTTC.

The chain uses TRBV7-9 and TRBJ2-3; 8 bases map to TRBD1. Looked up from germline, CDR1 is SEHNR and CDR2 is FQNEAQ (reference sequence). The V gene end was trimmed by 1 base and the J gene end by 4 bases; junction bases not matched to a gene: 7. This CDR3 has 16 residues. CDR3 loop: CASSLEWTGRADTQYF. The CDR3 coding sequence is TGTGCCAGCAGCTTAGAATGGACAGGGCGGGCAGATACGCAGTATTTT.

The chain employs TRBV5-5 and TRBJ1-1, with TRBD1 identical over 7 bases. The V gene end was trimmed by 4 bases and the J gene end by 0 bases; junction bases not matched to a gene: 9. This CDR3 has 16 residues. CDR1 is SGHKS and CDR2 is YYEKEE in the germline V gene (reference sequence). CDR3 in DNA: TGTGCCAGCAGCCGCGGACAGGAACAAATGAACACTGAAGCTTTCTTT. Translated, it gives CASSRGQEQMNTEAFF. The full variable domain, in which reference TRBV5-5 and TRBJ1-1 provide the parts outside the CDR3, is DAGVTQSPTHLIKTRGQQVTLRCSPISGHKSVSWYQQVLGQGPQFIFQYYEKEERGRGNFPDRFSARQFPNYSSELNVNALLLGDSALYLCASSRGQEQMNTEAFFGQGTRLTVV.

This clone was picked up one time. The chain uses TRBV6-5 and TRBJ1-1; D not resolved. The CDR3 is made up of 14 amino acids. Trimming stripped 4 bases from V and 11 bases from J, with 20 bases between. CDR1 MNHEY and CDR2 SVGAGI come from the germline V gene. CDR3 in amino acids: CASSLREGGVLAFF. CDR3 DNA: TGTGCCAGCAGTTTAAGGGAGGGAGGTGTTTTGGCTTTCTTT.

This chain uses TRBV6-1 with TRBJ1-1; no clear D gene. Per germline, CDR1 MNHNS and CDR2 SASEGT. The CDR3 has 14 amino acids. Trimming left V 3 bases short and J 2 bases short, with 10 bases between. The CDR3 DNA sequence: TGTGCCAGCAGTGAGGTAGTGGTCAACACTGAAGCTTTCTTT. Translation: CASSEVVVNTEAFF.